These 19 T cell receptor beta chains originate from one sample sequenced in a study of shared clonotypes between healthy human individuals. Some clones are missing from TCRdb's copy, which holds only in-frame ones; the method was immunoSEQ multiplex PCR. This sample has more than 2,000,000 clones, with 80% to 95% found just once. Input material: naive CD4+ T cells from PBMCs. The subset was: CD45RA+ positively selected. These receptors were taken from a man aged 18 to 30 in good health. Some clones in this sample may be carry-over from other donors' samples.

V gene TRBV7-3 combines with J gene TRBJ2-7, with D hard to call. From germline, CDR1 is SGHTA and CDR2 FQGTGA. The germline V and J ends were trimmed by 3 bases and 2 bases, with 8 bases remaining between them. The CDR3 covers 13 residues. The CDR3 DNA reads TGTGCCAGCAGCTTGGGCCGAACCTACGAGCAGTACTTC. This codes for CASSLGRTYEQYF.

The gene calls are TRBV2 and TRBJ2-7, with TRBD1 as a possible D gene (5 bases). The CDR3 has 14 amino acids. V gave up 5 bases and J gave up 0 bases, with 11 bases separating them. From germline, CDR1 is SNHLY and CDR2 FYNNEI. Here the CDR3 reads CASSFRDSSYEQYF. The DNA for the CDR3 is TGTGCCAGCAGTTTTCGTGACAGCTCCTACGAGCAGTACTTC. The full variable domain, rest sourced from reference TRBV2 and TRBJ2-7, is EPEVTQTPSHQVTQMGQEVILRCVPISNHLYFYWYRQILGQKVEFLVSFYNNEISEKSEIFDDQFSVERPDGSNFTLKIRSTKLEDSAMYFCASSFRDSSYEQYFGPGTRLTVT.

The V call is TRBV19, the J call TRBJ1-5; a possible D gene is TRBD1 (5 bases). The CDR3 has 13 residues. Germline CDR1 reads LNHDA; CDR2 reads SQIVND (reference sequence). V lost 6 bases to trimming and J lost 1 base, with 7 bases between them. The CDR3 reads CASRNRSNQPQHF. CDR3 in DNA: TGTGCCAGTAGGAACAGGAGCAATCAGCCCCAGCATTTT. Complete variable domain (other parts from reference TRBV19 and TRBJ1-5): DGGITQSPKYLFRKEGQNVTLSCEQNLNHDAMYWYRQDPGQGLRLIYYSQIVNDFQKGDIAEGYSVSREKKESFPLTVTSAQKNPTAFYLCASRNRSNQPQHFGDGTRLSIL.

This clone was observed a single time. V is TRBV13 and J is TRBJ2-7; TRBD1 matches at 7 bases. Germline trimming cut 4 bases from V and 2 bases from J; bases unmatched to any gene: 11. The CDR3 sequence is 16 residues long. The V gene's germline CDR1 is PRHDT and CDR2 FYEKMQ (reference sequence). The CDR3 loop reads CASSSTQPGQPYEQYF. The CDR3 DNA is TGTGCCAGCAGCTCGACGCAACCGGGACAGCCCTACGAGCAGTACTTC.

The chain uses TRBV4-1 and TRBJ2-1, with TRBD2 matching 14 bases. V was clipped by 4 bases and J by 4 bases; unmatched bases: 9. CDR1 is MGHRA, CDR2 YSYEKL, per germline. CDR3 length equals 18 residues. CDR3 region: CASSPLGTSGSTYNEQFF. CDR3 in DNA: TGCGCCAGCAGCCCATTAGGGACTAGCGGGAGTACTTACAATGAGCAGTTCTTC.

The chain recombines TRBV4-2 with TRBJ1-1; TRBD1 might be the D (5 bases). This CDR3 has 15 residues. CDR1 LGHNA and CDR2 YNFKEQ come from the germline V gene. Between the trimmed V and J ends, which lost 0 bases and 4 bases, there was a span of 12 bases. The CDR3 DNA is TGTGCCAGCAGCCAAGAAGCAGGGAGAGTCACTGAAGCTTTCTTT. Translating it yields CASSQEAGRVTEAFF.

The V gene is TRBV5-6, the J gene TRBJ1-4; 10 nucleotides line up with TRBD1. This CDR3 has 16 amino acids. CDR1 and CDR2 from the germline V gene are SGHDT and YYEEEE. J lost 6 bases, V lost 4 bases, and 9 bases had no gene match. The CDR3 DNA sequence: TGTGCCAGCAGCGTCCGGGACAGGGGTCGGTATGAAAAACTGTTTTTT. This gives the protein CASSVRDRGRYEKLFF.

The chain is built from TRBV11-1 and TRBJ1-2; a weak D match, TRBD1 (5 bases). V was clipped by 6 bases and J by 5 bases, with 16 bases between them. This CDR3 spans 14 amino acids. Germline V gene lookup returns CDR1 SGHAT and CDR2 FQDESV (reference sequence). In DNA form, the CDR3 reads TGTGCCAGCAGTCGGGACCGAGCGGGATATGGCTACACCTTC. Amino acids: CASSRDRAGYGYTF.

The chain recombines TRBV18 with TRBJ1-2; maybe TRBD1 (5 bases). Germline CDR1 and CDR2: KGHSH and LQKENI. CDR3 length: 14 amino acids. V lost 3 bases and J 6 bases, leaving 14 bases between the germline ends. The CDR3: CASSPLAGYDGYTF. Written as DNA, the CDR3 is TGTGCCAGCTCACCTCTCGCAGGGTATGATGGCTACACCTTC.

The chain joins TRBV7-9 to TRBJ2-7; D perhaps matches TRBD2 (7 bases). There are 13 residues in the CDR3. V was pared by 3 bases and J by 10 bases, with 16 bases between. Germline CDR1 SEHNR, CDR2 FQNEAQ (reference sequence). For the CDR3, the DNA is TGTGCCAGCAGCTTTCAAGAGGGGGGGCCCCAGTACTTC. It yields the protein CASSFQEGGPQYF.

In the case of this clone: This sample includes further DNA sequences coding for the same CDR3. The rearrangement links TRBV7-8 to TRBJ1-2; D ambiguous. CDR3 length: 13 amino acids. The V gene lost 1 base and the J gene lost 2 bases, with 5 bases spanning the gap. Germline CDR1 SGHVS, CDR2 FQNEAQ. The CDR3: CASSLDINYGYTF. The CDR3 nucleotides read TGTGCCAGCAGCTTAGACATCAACTATGGCTACACCTTC.

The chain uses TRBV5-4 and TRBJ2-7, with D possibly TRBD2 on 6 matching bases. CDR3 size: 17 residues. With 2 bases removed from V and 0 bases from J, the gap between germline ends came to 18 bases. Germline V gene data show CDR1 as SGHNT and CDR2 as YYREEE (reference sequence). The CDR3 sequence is CASSLSRGGGPSYEQYF. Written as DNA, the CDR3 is TGTGCCAGCAGCTTAAGTCGCGGTGGAGGGCCCTCCTACGAGCAGTACTTC.

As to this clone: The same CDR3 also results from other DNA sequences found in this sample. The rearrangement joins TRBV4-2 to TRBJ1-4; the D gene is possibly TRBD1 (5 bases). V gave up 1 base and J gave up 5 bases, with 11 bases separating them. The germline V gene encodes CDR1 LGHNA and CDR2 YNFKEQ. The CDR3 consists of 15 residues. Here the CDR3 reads CASSQVGTGNEKLFF. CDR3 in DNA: TGTGCCAGCAGCCAAGTTGGGACGGGAAATGAAAAACTGTTTTTT.

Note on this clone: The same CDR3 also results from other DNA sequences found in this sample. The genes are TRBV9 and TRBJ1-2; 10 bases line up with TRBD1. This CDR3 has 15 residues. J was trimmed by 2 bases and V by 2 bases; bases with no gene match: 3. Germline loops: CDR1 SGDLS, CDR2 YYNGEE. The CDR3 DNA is TGTGCCAGCAGCGTCTCGGGACAGGGGAACTATGGCTACACCTTC. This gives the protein CASSVSGQGNYGYTF. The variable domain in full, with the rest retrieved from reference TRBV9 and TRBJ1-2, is DSGVTQTPKHLITATGQRVTLRCSPRSGDLSVYWYQQSLDQGLQFLIQYYNGEERAKGNILERFSAQQFPDLHSELNLSSLELGDSALYFCASSVSGQGNYGYTFGSGTRLTVV.

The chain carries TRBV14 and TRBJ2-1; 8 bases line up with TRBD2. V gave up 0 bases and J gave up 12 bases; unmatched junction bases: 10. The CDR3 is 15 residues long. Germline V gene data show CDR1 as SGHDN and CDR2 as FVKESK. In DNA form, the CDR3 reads TGTGCCAGCAGCCAAGAGGGTCGGGAGGGCGGCAGGCAGTTCTTC. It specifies CASSQEGREGGRQFF. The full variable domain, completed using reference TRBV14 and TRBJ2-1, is EAGVTQFPSHSVIEKGQTVTLRCDPISGHDNLYWYRRVMGKEIKFLLHFVKESKQDESGMPNNRFLAERTGGTYSTLKVQPAELEDSGVYFCASSQEGREGGRQFFGPGTRLTVL.

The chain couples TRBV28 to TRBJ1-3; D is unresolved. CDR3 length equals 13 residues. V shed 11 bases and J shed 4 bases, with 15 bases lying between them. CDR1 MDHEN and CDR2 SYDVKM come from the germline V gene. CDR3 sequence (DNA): TGTGCCGCATCAAGGCAGCCCGGAAACACCATATATTTT. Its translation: CAASRQPGNTIYF.

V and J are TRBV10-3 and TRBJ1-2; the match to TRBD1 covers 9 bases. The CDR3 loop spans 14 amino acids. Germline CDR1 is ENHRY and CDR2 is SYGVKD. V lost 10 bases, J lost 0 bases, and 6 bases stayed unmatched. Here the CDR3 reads CATTGGASNYGYTF. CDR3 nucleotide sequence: TGTGCCACTACAGGGGGCGCTTCTAACTATGGCTACACCTTC.

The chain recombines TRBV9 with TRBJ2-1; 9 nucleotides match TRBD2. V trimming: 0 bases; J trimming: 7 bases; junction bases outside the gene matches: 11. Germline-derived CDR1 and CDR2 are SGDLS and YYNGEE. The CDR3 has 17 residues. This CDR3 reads CASSVAPGTSPSNEQFF. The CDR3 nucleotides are TGTGCCAGCAGCGTAGCCCCCGGGACTAGCCCCTCAAATGAGCAGTTCTTC.

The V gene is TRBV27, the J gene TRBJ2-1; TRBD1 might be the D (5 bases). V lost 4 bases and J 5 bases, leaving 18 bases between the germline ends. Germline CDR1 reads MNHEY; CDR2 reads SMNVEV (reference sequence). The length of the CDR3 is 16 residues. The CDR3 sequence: CASSSLDRLAHNEQFF. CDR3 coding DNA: TGTGCCAGCAGTTCCCTCGACAGATTAGCCCACAATGAGCAGTTCTTC.